The table lists the clone carrying this T cell receptor beta chain with a few counts. Its antigen is unidentified. This entry belongs to a study of CD8 T cells in Susac syndrome. The germline V and J ends were trimmed by 8 bases and 6 bases, with 8 bases remaining between them. Germline V gives CDR1 MNHEY, CDR2 SVGAGI. The CDR3 runs 11 residues. RNA was extracted with the RNeasy kit, and a quantity of 0.5 to 1 ug was reverse transcribed using random hexamers. Amplification of TCR beta CDR3 used immunoSEQ multiplex PCR across 54 Vbeta and 13 Jbeta. TCRdb itself ran the immunoSEQ multiplex PCR reads through MiXCR, one entry per CDR3 protein. The sample consists of 95,000 or so distinct CDR3 sequences, roughly 91% of them appearing once. Sequencing targeted TCR beta in blood CD8+ and CD4+ T cells. The CD8+ and CD4+ T cells were isolated magnetically using a negative isolation approach, whereas the TEMRA cells were enriched by FACS.

Study outcomes and limitations: Acknowledgment was made by the study that its TCR sequencing and HLA analysis involved a relatively small number of individuals.

J is TRBJ2-1 and V is TRBV6-5; D is undetermined. Sequencing was performed on CD8+ T cells from PBMCs. The receptor was derived from a human donor in good health. The CDR3 spells CASSPGNEQFF. In DNA form, the CDR3 reads TGTGCCAGCTCCCCAGGCAATGAGCAGTTCTTC.